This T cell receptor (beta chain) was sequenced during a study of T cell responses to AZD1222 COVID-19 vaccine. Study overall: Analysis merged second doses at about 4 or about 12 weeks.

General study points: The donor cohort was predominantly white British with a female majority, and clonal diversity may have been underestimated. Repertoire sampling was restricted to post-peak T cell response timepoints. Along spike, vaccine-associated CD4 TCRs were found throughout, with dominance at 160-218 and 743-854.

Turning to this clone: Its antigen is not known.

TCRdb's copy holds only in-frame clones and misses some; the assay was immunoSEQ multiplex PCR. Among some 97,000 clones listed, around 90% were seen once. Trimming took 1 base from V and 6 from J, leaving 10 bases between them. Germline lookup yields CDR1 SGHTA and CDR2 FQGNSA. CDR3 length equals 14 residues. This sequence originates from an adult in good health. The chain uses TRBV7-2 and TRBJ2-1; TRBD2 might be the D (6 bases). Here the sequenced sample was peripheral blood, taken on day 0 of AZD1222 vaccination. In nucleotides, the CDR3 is TGTGCCAGCAGCTTAGTGGCGGGGATCAATGAGCAGTTCTTC. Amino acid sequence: CASSLVAGINEQFF.